The clone carrying this TCR beta chain is medium-sized (0.01 to 0.1%) by share. This specimen comes from a study of immune reconstitution after stem cell transplant in scleroderma. TCRdb analysed the RT-PCR reads with MiXCR anew, one entry per CDR3 protein. Altogether about 2,000 distinct CDR3 sequences are present, about a sixth being singletons, with the ten largest covering around a third. V was clipped by 5 bases and J by 2 bases, with 5 bases between them. The CDR3 is 12 amino acids. The chain employs TRBV12-3 or TRBV12-4 and TRBJ2-3, with D unclear. The sample was gathered before or after autologous hematopoietic stem cell transplantation (not recorded which). The source of this sequence is a female donor with systemic sclerosis. CDR3 bases: TGTGCCAGCAGTCGAGACACAGATACGCAGTATTTT. Its translation is CASSRDTDTQYF.